This T cell receptor (beta chain) was sequenced for a study of blood T cell repertoires in COVID-19. Across the whole study: The analysed material was cDNA or gDNA that came from T cells, B-cell-depleted T cells, or PBMCs.

This clone was found once. Original analysis: Counts of nucleated cells, estimated from reference gene primer amplification, were obtained. Method: immunoSEQ multiplex PCR; TCRdb's copy keeps in-frame clones and lacks some. The V and J calls and clone size come from that table; D and trimming were worked out from the DNA. The sample records about 35,000 clones, more than 75% being singletons. The V and J ends lost 1 base and 4 bases respectively, with 8 bases between them. CDR1 and CDR2 from the germline V gene are LGHNA and YSLEER. The CDR3 runs to 14 residues. This receptor was obtained from a man aged 80 or over with active or convalescent COVID-19. The V call is TRBV4-3, the J call TRBJ1-5; TRBD1 is a possible D gene (5 bases). Sequenced input: peripheral blood. The CDR3 nucleotides read TGCGCCAGCAGCCAAGCGGCAGGGAATCAGCCCCAGCATTTT. This encodes CASSQAAGNQPQHF.